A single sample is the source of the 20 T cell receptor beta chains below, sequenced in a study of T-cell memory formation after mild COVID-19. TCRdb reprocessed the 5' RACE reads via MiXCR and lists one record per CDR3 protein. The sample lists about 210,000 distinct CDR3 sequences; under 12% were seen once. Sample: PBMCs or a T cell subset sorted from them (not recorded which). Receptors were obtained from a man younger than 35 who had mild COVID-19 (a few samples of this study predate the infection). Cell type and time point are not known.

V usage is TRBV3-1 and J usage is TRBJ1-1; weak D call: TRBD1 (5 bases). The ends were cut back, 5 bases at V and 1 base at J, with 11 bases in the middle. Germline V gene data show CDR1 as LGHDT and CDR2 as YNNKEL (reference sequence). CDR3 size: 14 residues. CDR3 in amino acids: CASSRGFGNTEAFF. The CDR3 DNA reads TGTGCCAGCAGCAGGGGTTTTGGGAACACTGAAGCTTTCTTT.

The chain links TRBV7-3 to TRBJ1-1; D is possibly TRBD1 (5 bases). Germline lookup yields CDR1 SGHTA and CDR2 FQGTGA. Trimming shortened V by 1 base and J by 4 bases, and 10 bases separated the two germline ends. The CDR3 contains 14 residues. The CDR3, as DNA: TGTGCCAGCAGCTTAATGGGGGAAGGCACTGAAGCTTTCTTT. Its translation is CASSLMGEGTEAFF.

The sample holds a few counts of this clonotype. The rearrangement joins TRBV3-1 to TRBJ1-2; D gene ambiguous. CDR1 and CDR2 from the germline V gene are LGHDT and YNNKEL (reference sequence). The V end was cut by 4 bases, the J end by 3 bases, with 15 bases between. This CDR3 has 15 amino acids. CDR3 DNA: TGTGCCAGCAGCCCTCCAGACTGGCGGTACTATGGCTACACCTTC. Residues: CASSPPDWRYYGYTF.

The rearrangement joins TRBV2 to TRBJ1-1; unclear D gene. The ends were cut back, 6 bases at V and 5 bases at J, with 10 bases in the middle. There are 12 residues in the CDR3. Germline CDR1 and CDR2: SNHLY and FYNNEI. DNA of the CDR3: TGTGCCAGCAGCCCCGCAGGAACTGAAGCTTTCTTT. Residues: CASSPAGTEAFF.

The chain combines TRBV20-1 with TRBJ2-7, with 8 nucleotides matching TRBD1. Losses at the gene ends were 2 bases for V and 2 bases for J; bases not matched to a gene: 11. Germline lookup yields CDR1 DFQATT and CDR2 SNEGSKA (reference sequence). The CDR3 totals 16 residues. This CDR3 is CSARLGPTGAAYEQYF. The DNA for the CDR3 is TGCAGTGCTAGATTAGGCCCGACAGGGGCGGCCTACGAGCAGTACTTC.

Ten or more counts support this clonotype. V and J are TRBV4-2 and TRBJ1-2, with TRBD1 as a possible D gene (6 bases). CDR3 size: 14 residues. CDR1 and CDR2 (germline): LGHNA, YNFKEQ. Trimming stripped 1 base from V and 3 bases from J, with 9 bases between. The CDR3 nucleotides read TGTGCCAGCAGCCAAGGGACAGCAGACTATGGCTACACCTTC. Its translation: CASSQGTADYGYTF.

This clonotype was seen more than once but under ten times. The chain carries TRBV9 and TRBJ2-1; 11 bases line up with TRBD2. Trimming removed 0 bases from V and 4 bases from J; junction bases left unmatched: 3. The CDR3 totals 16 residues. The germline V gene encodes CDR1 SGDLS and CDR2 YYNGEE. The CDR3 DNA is TGTGCCAGCAGCGTAGTAGCGGGGGGGCTGTACAATGAGCAGTTCTTC. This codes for CASSVVAGGLYNEQFF.

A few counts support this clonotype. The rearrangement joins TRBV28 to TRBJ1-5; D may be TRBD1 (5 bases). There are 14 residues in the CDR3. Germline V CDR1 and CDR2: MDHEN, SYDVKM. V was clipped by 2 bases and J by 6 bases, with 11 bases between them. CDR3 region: CASSLGRGFQPQHF. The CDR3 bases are TGTGCCAGCAGTTTAGGGAGGGGTTTTCAGCCCCAGCATTTT.

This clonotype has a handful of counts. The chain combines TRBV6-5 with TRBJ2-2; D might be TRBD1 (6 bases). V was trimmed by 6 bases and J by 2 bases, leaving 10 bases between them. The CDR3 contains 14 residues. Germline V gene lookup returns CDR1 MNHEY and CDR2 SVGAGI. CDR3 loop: CASRQGYNTGELFF. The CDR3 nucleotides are TGTGCCAGCAGGCAGGGGTACAACACCGGGGAGCTGTTTTTT.

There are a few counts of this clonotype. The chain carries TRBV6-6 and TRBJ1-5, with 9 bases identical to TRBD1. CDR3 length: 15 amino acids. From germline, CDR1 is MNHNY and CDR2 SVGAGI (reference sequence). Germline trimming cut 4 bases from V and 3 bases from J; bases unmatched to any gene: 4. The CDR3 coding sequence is TGTGCCAGCAGTTGGGGGGACAGGGCCAATCAGCCCCAGCATTTT. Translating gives CASSWGDRANQPQHF.

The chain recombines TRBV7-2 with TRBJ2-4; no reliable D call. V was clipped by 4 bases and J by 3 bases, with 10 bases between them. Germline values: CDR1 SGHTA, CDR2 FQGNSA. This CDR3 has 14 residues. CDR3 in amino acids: CASSSWADKNIQYF. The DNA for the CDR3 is TGTGCCAGCAGCTCCTGGGCAGACAAAAACATTCAGTACTTC.

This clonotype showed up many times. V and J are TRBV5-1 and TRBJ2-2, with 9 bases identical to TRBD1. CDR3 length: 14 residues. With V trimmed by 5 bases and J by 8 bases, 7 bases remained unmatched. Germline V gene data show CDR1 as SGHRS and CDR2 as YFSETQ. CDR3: CASRPTGGPGELFF. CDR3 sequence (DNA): TGCGCCAGCAGGCCGACAGGGGGACCAGGGGAGCTGTTTTTT.

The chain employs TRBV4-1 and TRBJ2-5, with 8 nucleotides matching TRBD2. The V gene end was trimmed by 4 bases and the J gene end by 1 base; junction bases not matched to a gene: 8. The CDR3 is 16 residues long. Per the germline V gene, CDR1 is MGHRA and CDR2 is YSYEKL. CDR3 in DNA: TGCGCCAGCAGCCTGGGAGCGGGGGAGGGCCAAGAGACCCAGTACTTC. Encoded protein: CASSLGAGEGQETQYF.

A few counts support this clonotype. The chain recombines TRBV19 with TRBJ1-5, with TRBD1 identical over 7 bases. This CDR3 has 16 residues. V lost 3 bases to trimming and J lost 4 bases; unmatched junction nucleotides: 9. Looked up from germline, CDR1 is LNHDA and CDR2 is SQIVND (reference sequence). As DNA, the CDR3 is TGTGCCAGTAGTATCTTTTTGGCGGGACAGAATCAGCCCCAGCATTTT. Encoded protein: CASSIFLAGQNQPQHF.

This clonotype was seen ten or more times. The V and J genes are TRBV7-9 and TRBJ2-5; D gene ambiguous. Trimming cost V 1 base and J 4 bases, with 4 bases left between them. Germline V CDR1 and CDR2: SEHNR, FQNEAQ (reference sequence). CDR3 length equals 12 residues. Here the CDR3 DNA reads TGTGCCAGCAGCTTAGGGTTAGAGACCCAGTACTTC. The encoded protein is CASSLGLETQYF.

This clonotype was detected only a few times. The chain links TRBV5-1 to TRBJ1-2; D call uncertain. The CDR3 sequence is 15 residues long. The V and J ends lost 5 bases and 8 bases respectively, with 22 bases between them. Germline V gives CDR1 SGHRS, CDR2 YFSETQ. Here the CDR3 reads CASSSNPTSVWGYTF. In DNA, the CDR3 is TGCGCCAGCAGTTCGAACCCGACAAGCGTCTGGGGCTACACCTTC.

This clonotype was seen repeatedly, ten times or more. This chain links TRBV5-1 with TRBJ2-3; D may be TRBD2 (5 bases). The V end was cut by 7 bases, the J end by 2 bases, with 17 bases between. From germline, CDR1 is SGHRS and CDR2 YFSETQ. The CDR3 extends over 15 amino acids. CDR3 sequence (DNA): TGCGCCAGCGCACCCCGGGGTGACTTCACAGATACGCAGTATTTT. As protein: CASAPRGDFTDTQYF.

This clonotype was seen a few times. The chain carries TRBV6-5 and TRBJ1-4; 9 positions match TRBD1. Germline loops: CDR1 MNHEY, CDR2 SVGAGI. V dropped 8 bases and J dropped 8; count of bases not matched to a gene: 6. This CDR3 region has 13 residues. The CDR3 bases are TGTGCCAGCGCGGGACAGGGAAACGAAAAACTGTTTTTT. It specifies CASAGQGNEKLFF.

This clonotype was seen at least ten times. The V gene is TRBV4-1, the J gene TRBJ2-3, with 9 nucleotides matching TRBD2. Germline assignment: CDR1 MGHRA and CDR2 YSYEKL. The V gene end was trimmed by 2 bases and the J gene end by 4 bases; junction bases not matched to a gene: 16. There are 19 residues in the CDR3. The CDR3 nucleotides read TGCGCCAGCAGCCAACCAGGGAGAAGAGGAGCGGGGGGTTCAGATACGCAGTATTTT. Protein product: CASSQPGRRGAGGSDTQYF.

The CDR3 reads CASDSRKVEAFF. In nucleotides, the CDR3 is TGTGCCAGCGACTCACGGAAGGTTGAAGCTTTCTTT. This chain connects TRBV6-2 or TRBV6-3 to TRBJ1-1, with unresolved D. Trimming removed 8 bases at V and 7 bases at J, with 14 bases between. Germline V CDR1 and CDR2: MNHEY, SVGEGT. There are 12 residues in the CDR3.